What follows describes a single TCR beta chain. The data derive from a study of blood T cell repertoires in COVID-19. From germline, CDR1 is PRHDT and CDR2 FYEKMQ (reference sequence). With 6 bases clipped from V and 5 bases from J, the junction kept 10 bases outside the gene matches. The CDR3 covers 15 residues. TCRdb's copy holds only in-frame clones and misses some; the assay was immunoSEQ multiplex PCR. The data hold about 210,000 clones, with over 75% observed a single time. The chain employs TRBV13 and TRBJ2-7; 10 positions match TRBD1. This sequence originates from a man between 25 and 39 years old with acute COVID-19. The material sequenced was PBMCs or T cells enriched from blood (not recorded which). The CDR3 sequence is CASSFSGTGEDEQYF. CDR3 nucleotide sequence: TGTGCCAGCAGTTTTAGCGGGACAGGGGAGGACGAGCAGTACTTC.